Presented here are 11 T cell receptor beta chains from one specimen sequenced in a study of blood T cell repertoires in COVID-19. Sequencing used immunoSEQ multiplex PCR; TCRdb keeps in-frame clones, though not all of them. The table lists about 280,000 clones, 80% to 85% of them singletons. Sequenced material: PBMCs or T cells enriched from blood (not recorded which). Source of these receptors: a man in his forties who had been exposed to COVID-19.

The V gene is TRBV2, the J gene TRBJ2-5, with 15 bases that match TRBD2. This CDR3 comprises 15 residues. CDR1 and CDR2 (germline): SNHLY, FYNNEI. Trimming took 6 bases from V and 5 from J; bases not matched to a gene: 4. CDR3 DNA: TGTGCCAGCAGCGGACTAGCGGGAGGGCGGGAGACCCAGTACTTC. Amino acids: CASSGLAGGRETQYF. The whole variable domain, remainder taken from reference TRBV2 and TRBJ2-5, is EPEVTQTPSHQVTQMGQEVILRCVPISNHLYFYWYRQILGQKVEFLVSFYNNEISEKSEIFDDQFSVERPDGSNFTLKIRSTKLEDSAMYFCASSGLAGGRETQYFGPGTRLLVL.

The rearrangement joins TRBV21-1 to TRBJ1-1; the table's D gene call, TRBD1, was not cross checked with the DNA. TRBV21-1 is deemed a pseudogene. The CDR3 contains 13 residues. CDR3 protein: CASSKGLNTEAFF. DNA for the CDR3: TGTGCCAGCAGCAAAGGGCTGAACACTGAAGCTTTCTTT.

The chain has TRBV4-1 and TRBJ1-1; D uncertain. In germline, CDR1 is MGHRA, CDR2 YSYEKL. The CDR3 consists of 13 residues. The V end was cut by 1 base, the J end by 8 bases, with 11 bases between. The CDR3 DNA reads TGCGCCAGCAGCCAAGCGGGGTTCCTCGAAGCTTTCTTT. It translates to CASSQAGFLEAFF.

This clone was picked up one time. The V call is TRBV5-6, the J call TRBJ1-1; D ambiguous. The germline V gene has CDR1 SGHDT and CDR2 YYEEEE. The CDR3 has 13 residues. Trimming cost V 3 bases and J 0 bases, with 6 bases left between them. Written as DNA, the CDR3 is TGTGCCAGCAGCTCGAACTTGAACACTGAAGCTTTCTTT. Amino acids: CASSSNLNTEAFF.

CDR3 bases: TGTGCCAGCAGCGCGCAAACCGGGACTAGCGGTTACAATGAGCAGTTCTTC. Translating gives CASSAQTGTSGYNEQFF. The chain recombines TRBV9 with TRBJ2-1, with 11 bases fitting TRBD2. The CDR3 runs 17 residues. The ends lost 3 bases at V and 4 bases at J; junction bases unmatched: 9. Germline CDR1 is SGDLS and CDR2 is YYNGEE.

This chain links TRBV6-4 with TRBJ1-5; D may be TRBD1 (6 bases). Trimming left V 3 bases short and J 7 bases short, with 13 bases between. The germline gives CDR1 MRHNA, CDR2 SNTAGT. The CDR3 loop spans 14 amino acids. The DNA for the CDR3 is TGTGCCAGCAGTGAGGGGGGGGCGAGCCAGCCCCAGCATTTT. The encoded protein is CASSEGGASQPQHF.

The table lists this clone with a count of one. The chain uses TRBV12-5 and TRBJ2-3, with TRBD2 as a possible D gene (5 bases). Germline CDR1 reads LGHNT; CDR2 reads FRNRAP. V lost 3 bases to trimming and J lost 2 bases, with 15 bases between them. This CDR3 region has 16 residues. The CDR3 spells CASGFFRDSPTDTQYF. The CDR3 DNA reads TGTGCTAGTGGTTTTTTCCGGGATTCACCCACAGATACGCAGTATTTT.

The chain carries TRBV12-3 or TRBV12-4 and TRBJ2-2; D is undetermined. CDR3 length equals 11 residues. The ends were cut back, 10 bases at V and 7 bases at J, with 10 bases in the middle. The CDR3 coding sequence is TGTGCCACCTCTCGGGTCGGGGAGCTGTTTTTT. It yields the protein CATSRVGELFF.

The chain recombines TRBV28 with TRBJ2-7; TRBD1 might be the D (6 bases). V lost 8 bases to trimming and J lost 2 bases, with 16 bases between them. The CDR3 sequence is 14 residues long. CDR1 is MDHEN and CDR2 is SYDVKM in the germline V gene. In DNA, the CDR3 is TGTGCCAGCGTTACGGCAGGGGACCCCTACGAGCAGTACTTC. The encoded protein is CASVTAGDPYEQYF.

This clone has a single count. This rearrangement joins TRBV5-1 to TRBJ2-2, with D possibly being TRBD2 (5 bases). The CDR3 is 14 amino acids. The ends were cut back, 7 bases at V and 4 bases at J, with 14 bases in the middle. CDR1 is SGHRS, CDR2 YFSETQ, per germline. The CDR3 spells CASVRTEVTGELFF. The CDR3, as DNA: TGCGCCAGCGTACGAACGGAGGTCACCGGGGAGCTGTTTTTT.

The V and J genes are TRBV6-5 and TRBJ1-1, with D unresolved. V lost 6 bases and J lost 4, with 18 bases in between. Germline V gives CDR1 MNHEY, CDR2 SVGAGI. The CDR3 contains 15 residues. The CDR3 loop is CASSPVGSTLTEAFF. The DNA of the CDR3 is TGTGCCAGCAGCCCCGTGGGGAGTACTCTCACTGAAGCTTTCTTT.